This record looks at one TCR beta chain sequence and its context. Its antigen has not been determined. No base quality information exists; no much larger clone differs at one position. In Seattle, one collaborating source enrolled patients while the infection was active and tracked those patients longitudinally over the course of disease. The collaborating institutions used their own protocols to collect whole blood in K2EDTA tubes. For TCRbeta analysis, collaborator samples were shipped as frozen whole blood, as isolated PBMCs, or as DNA extracted from either sample type. This sample is drawn from a study of blood T cell repertoires in COVID-19 (dated by TCRdb to 2020 to 2022). Broadly, across the study: Samples from collaborators originated in the United States, Italy and Spain and spanned both the acute and convalescent phases of COVID-19. The material from the prospective study consisted of cDNA or gDNA derived from T cells, B-cell-depleted T cells, or PBMCs. Deeply sampled blood TCRbeta repertoires from subjects exposed to, actively infected with, or recovered from COVID-19 were included in the dataset. A freely available public database, intended as a resource for researchers studying the immune response to SARS-CoV-2, is where the repertoires were released. The samples were drawn from two sources: the first 160 participants of the ongoing ImmuneRACE study, and approximately 1,300 subjects contributed by 6 global collaborators. The sample metadata nearly always contained a de-identified subject ID, COVID-19 status, age in years and sex. HLA class I and class II types, where available, came from metadata supplied by the sample provider rather than from assay-based typing.

TCRbeta CDR3 regions were amplified from genomic DNA using the immunoSEQ Assay, a bias-controlled multiplex PCR. The paper's data handling went like this. The number of nucleated cells in each sample was estimated by amplification of reference gene primers within the assay. Sequence reads were collapsed and filtered to measure the absolute abundance of every unique TCRbeta CDR3 rearrangement. For each sample, productive Simpson clonality was calculated as the square root of Simpson's diversity index over productive rearrangements. In its TCRdb copy, this immuneACCESS table keeps in-frame sequences only and misses some clones. Where compared with another copy, unresolved V genes explain less than half of these, and the others have no known cause. V, J and clone size are taken as reported in that table, and D and trimming were inferred from the DNA itself. In this sample the table shows around 150,000 clones, 92% of which occur a single time. Around 4.6% of the sample rests with the top ten.

Findings and caveats that apply to the study as a whole: How much clinical and demographic metadata was included differed by source and by participant, and the metadata was provided uncurated.

According to the germline V gene (reference sequence), CDR1 reads LNHNV and CDR2 reads YYDKDF. For this chain, trimming is 5 bases at the V end and 1 base at the J end, and the number of junction bases without a gene match is 5. From the cysteine up to the phenylalanine, the CDR3 has a length of 14 residues. The kept DNA is CDR3 alone, 42 bases in frame from the first base. The TCR sequence derives from a young man with COVID-19, enrolled during active disease. The sequencing sample was made of peripheral blood. The chain was built from TRBV15 and TRBJ2-7, with 7 junctional bases fitting TRBD1. The bases read TGTGCCACCAGCGTACGGGGACAGTCCTACGAGCAGTACTTC. This yields the protein CATSVRGQSYEQYF.